This entry features one T cell receptor (beta chain) sequence. This specimen belongs to a study of control samples from healthy donors and cancer patients. V lost 6 bases and J lost 2, with 10 bases in between. The germline V gene encodes CDR1 MNHEY and CDR2 SMNVEV (reference sequence). This CDR3 has 13 amino acids. TCRdb keeps only in-frame clones here, not all; method: immunoSEQ multiplex PCR. Its clone listing holds about 200,000 clones. The rearrangement uses TRBV27 and TRBJ2-5, with D possibly being TRBD2 (6 bases). The specimen sequenced was blood. The receptor was derived from a young woman in good health. The CDR3 bases are TGTGCCAGCAGACGACGGGGGCAAGAGACCCAGTACTTC. It encodes CASRRRGQETQYF.